These 32 T cell receptor beta chains originate from one sample sequenced in a study of glioma-infiltrating T cells. Using RNA template, CDR3s of TCR alpha and beta were amplified with iRepertoire arm-PCR. A single record per CDR3 protein comes from TCRdb applying MiXCR to the multiplex PCR reads. This sample has around 350,000 distinct CDR3 sequences; roughly two fifths occur once, and the top ten carry around 13%. The specimen was glioma tissue, nonneoplastic brain tissue, or PBMCs (not recorded which). Every receptor here comes from a human donor with low-grade glioma or glioblastoma, undergoing nonglioma brain surgery, or in good health (not recorded which).

Details on this clonotype: One base away lies a much larger clone, so this may be a sequencing read error. The CDR3 ends on some other residue instead of the conserved phenylalanine or tryptophan, so this is likely a read error. The rearrangement joins TRBV6-1 to TRBJ2-2, with D unclear. This CDR3 has 12 amino acids. Between the trimmed V and J ends, which lost 5 bases and 7 bases, there was a span of 8 bases. From germline, CDR1 is MNHNS and CDR2 SASEGT. DNA for the CDR3: TGTGCCAGCAGTCCTCGGATCGGGGAGCTGTTTTCT. This gives the protein CASSPRIGELFS.

As regards this clonotype: At one end the junction does not follow the germline gene, possibly because of a read error. The chain uses TRBV28 and TRBJ1-1, with TRBD1 matching over 8 bases. The CDR3 is 15 amino acids. CDR1 and CDR2 from the germline V gene are MDHEN and SYDVKM. CDR3 nucleotide sequence: TGTGCCAGCAGTTTTGGGGACAGGCGGAACACTGAAGCTCTCTTT. Residues: CASSFGDRRNTEALF.

The chain has TRBV4-3 and TRBJ2-7; D is ambiguous. Trimming removed 1 base from V and 2 bases from J, with 9 bases in between. The germline CDR1 and CDR2 sequences are LGHNA and YSLEER. The CDR3 spans 14 residues. CDR3 bases: TGCGCCAGCAGCCAAGGAATCGCGACCTACGAGCAGTACTTC. Translating it yields CASSQGIATYEQYF.

This clonotype was observed many times. The V gene is TRBV3-1, the J gene TRBJ2-7; D is undetermined. Germline CDR1 and CDR2: LGHDT and YNNKEL (reference sequence). The CDR3 runs to 13 residues. Between the trimmed V and J ends, which lost 0 bases and 9 bases, there was a span of 12 bases. CDR3 protein: CASSQDPPRAQYF. The CDR3 DNA reads as TGTGCCAGCAGCCAAGATCCACCTAGAGCGCAGTACTTC.

This clonotype was detected only a few times. This chain joins TRBV29-1 and TRBJ2-5; D is unresolved. The V gene lost 6 bases and the J gene lost 2 bases, with 4 bases spanning the gap. This CDR3 spans 10 amino acids. The germline gives CDR1 SQVTM, CDR2 ANQGSEA. The CDR3 DNA sequence: TGCAGCGTGGCGCAAGAGACCCAGTACTTC. This sequence encodes CSVAQETQYF.

This clonotype was found a few times. The genes are TRBV10-3 and TRBJ2-7; D is ambiguous. The CDR3 loop spans 12 amino acids. Germline CDR1 ENHRY, CDR2 SYGVKD. V dropped 4 bases and J dropped 4 bases, with 8 bases sitting between them. The CDR3 region has the DNA TGTGCCATCAGTGCGGTCGAGTACGAGCAGTACTTC. Its translation: CAISAVEYEQYF.

This chain connects TRBV12-3 or TRBV12-4 to TRBJ1-1; D is perhaps TRBD1 (5 bases). Trimming took 7 bases from V and 3 from J, leaving 18 bases between them. This CDR3 spans 15 amino acids. The CDR3 spells CASTPRGSGYTEAFF. The CDR3 DNA follows: TGTGCCAGCACGCCTCGGGGGAGCGGGTACACTGAAGCTTTCTTT.

V usage is TRBV4-1 and J usage is TRBJ2-4, with 8 bases identical to TRBD1. Germline CDR1 and CDR2: MGHRA and YSYEKL. The V and J ends lost 5 bases and 3 bases, in that order; junction bases with no gene match: 6. The CDR3 consists of 15 residues. CDR3 DNA: TGCGCCAGCAGCTCTCTTGGGACAGGCAAAAACATTCAGTACTTC. Encoded protein: CASSSLGTGKNIQYF.

To note about this clonotype: This may be a read error, as it is one base from a much larger clone. This chain uses TRBV20-1 with TRBJ1-1, with a possible D match to TRBD1 (6 bases). Trimming pared 0 bases from V and 4 bases from J, leaving 12 bases between. Germline CDR1 is DFQATT and CDR2 is SNEGSKA (reference sequence). The CDR3 totals 14 residues. The CDR3 DNA follows: TGCAGTGCTAGAGATCCACAGGGTAGCACTGAAGCTTTCTTT. Translation gives CSARDPQGSTEAFF.

V gene TRBV7-2 combines with J gene TRBJ2-7; D ambiguous. The CDR3 contains 15 residues. Germline V CDR1 and CDR2: SGHTA, FQGNSA. Trimming took 4 bases from V and 7 from J, leaving 20 bases between them. CDR3 region: CASSSPAQTYNEQYF. The CDR3 nucleotides read TGTGCCAGCAGCTCCCCAGCGCAGACCTACAATGAGCAGTACTTC.

V gene TRBV28 combines with J gene TRBJ2-7; TRBD2 matches 8 bases. Germline CDR1 and CDR2: MDHEN and SYDVKM. Germline trimming cut 5 bases from V and 4 bases from J; bases unmatched to any gene: 10. There are 15 residues in the CDR3. The CDR3 DNA follows: TGTGCCAGCAGTAAGCCCGGGGCGGGGGGATACGAGCAGTACTTC. It translates to CASSKPGAGGYEQYF.

This clonotype was found a few times. This sequence joins TRBV7-2 and TRBJ1-1; TRBD1 is a possible D gene (6 bases). CDR1 and CDR2 (germline): SGHTA, FQGNSA. Trimming stripped 2 bases from V and 5 bases from J, with 15 bases between. CDR3 length: 15 amino acids. CDR3 region: CASSLWGGVGTEAFF. DNA for the CDR3: TGTGCCAGCAGCTTATGGGGGGGCGTAGGTACTGAAGCTTTCTTT.

This clonotype was seen repeatedly, ten times or more. This chain connects TRBV27 to TRBJ2-7; D unclear. Germline CDR1 reads MNHEY; CDR2 reads SMNVEV (reference sequence). The CDR3 spans 15 residues. V lost 0 bases and J lost 1, with 10 bases in between. CDR3 DNA: TGTGCCAGCAGTTTATCCCTAGTTCATTCCTACGAGCAGTACTTC. This gives the protein CASSLSLVHSYEQYF.

This chain joins TRBV10-3 and TRBJ2-3, with D maybe TRBD1 (5 bases). The CDR3 totals 14 residues. The V end lost 2 bases, the J end lost 1 base, and 7 bases lay between the germline ends. The germline V gene has CDR1 ENHRY and CDR2 SYGVKD. The CDR3 coding sequence is TGTGCCATCAGTGAGCAGGGCGGCACAGATACGCAGTATTTT. Its translation is CAISEQGGTDTQYF.

The chain joins TRBV7-2 to TRBJ1-2; 9 nucleotides match TRBD1. The germline gives CDR1 SGHTA, CDR2 FQGNSA. The CDR3 is 18 amino acids. The trim removed 1 base at V and 0 bases at J, leaving 9 bases unmatched. The CDR3: CASSLDRDRVRANYGYTF. DNA of the CDR3: TGTGCCAGCAGCTTAGACCGGGACAGGGTTAGGGCTAACTATGGCTACACCTTC. The full variable domain, rest sourced from reference TRBV7-2 and TRBJ1-2, is GAGVSQSPSNKVTEKGKDVELRCDPISGHTALYWYRQSLGQGLEFLIYFQGNSAPDKSGLPSDRFSAERTGGSVSTLTIQRTQQEDSAVYLCASSLDRDRVRANYGYTFGSGTRLTVV.

In this sample, this clonotype turned up many times. The rearrangement joins TRBV20-1 to TRBJ1-2; unclear D gene. The CDR3 has 16 residues. Germline values: CDR1 DFQATT, CDR2 SNEGSKA (reference sequence). V was pared by 2 bases and J by 1 base, with 17 bases between. CDR3 DNA: TGCAGTGCTAGAAGTGTAGAGGCGGGTAGTAACTATGGCTACACCTTC. It translates to CSARSVEAGSNYGYTF.

Ten or more counts support this clonotype. CDR3 DNA sequence: TGTGCCAGCAGTTTATTGGCCCTCTCCTACAATGAGCAGTTCTTC. This codes for CASSLLALSYNEQFF. This chain connects TRBV27 to TRBJ2-1; D call uncertain. The CDR3 has 15 residues. Between the trimmed V and J ends, which lost 1 base and 0 bases, there was a span of 7 bases. From germline, CDR1 is MNHEY and CDR2 SMNVEV (reference sequence).

By proportion, this clonotype is medium-sized. The chain couples TRBV6-2 or TRBV6-3 to TRBJ1-1; D is ambiguous. Trimming removed 1 base at V and 1 base at J, with 4 bases between. This CDR3 has 13 amino acids. The germline V gene encodes CDR1 MNHEY and CDR2 SVGEGT. The DNA for the CDR3 is TGTGCCAGCAGTTACTTCCAGAACACTGAAGCTTTCTTT. Protein sequence: CASSYFQNTEAFF.

This clonotype occurred a few times. The chain links TRBV2 to TRBJ2-2; the match to TRBD1 covers 8 bases. The CDR3 is 14 residues long. V lost 11 bases to trimming and J lost 5 bases; unmatched junction nucleotides: 10. Germline CDR1 SNHLY, CDR2 FYNNEI. The CDR3 is CAAPRGQGTGELFF. CDR3 in DNA: TGTGCCGCCCCCAGAGGACAGGGTACCGGGGAGCTGTTTTTT.

This clonotype has ten or more counts. The V gene is TRBV6-2 or TRBV6-3, the J gene TRBJ1-2; D gene unclear. CDR1 and CDR2 (germline): MNHEY, SVGEGT. The CDR3 has 12 residues. V lost 7 bases and J lost 8, with 14 bases in between. The CDR3 DNA sequence: TGTGCCAGCACCACCGGGGTGTACGGCTACACCTTC. This gives the protein CASTTGVYGYTF.

There are many counts of this clonotype. This sequence joins TRBV28 and TRBJ1-4; D possibly corresponds to TRBD1 (5 bases). The CDR3 is 13 amino acids. CDR1 and CDR2 (germline): MDHEN, SYDVKM. Deletions cut 1 base from V and 8 bases from J, with 8 bases between. CDR3 amino acids: CASSLSGSEKLFF. CDR3 DNA: TGTGCCAGCAGTTTATCAGGGAGCGAAAAACTGTTTTTT.

A note on this clonotype: The junction and the germline gene differ at one end; a read error may be behind it. This chain links TRBV28 with TRBJ2-5; 8 nucleotides match TRBD2. The CDR3 runs to 13 residues. Per germline, CDR1 MDHEN and CDR2 SYDVKM. The CDR3 DNA sequence: TGTGCCACCTCCCCGGGGGGGGAAGAGGCCCAGTACTTC. Amino acid sequence: CATSPGGEEAQYF.

The table lists this clonotype with a few counts. This chain uses TRBV7-9 with TRBJ2-7, with TRBD1 identical over 7 bases. The ends lost 5 bases at V and 4 bases at J; junction bases unmatched: 8. This CDR3 spans 14 amino acids. CDR1 and CDR2 (germline): SEHNR, FQNEAQ (reference sequence). CDR3 nucleotides: TGTGCCAGCAGCACGGGACAGTTTTTTTACGAGCAGTACTTC. Amino acids: CASSTGQFFYEQYF.

The gene calls are TRBV5-1 and TRBJ1-1; D ambiguous. The CDR3 runs to 15 residues. With 0 bases removed from V and 0 bases from J, the gap between germline ends came to 9 bases. The germline gives CDR1 SGHRS, CDR2 YFSETQ. This CDR3 reads CASSLGDYMNTEAFF. The CDR3 bases are TGCGCCAGCAGCTTGGGAGATTACATGAACACTGAAGCTTTCTTT.

The chain links TRBV4-1 to TRBJ1-1, with 9 bases aligning to TRBD1. The CDR3 consists of 15 residues. CDR1 is MGHRA, CDR2 YSYEKL, per germline. Trimming removed 1 base from V and 5 bases from J; junction bases left unmatched: 5. The DNA for the CDR3 is TGCGCCAGCAGCCAAGTTGACAGGGGGAAAACTGAAGCTTTCTTT. Protein sequence: CASSQVDRGKTEAFF.

This clonotype has a single count. The chain joins TRBV4-1 to TRBJ2-1; 7 nucleotides agree with TRBD1. Per the germline V gene, CDR1 is MGHRA and CDR2 is YSYEKL. Trimming removed 5 bases from V and 0 bases from J; junction bases left unmatched: 10. The CDR3 runs to 17 residues. CDR3 DNA sequence: TGCGCCAGCAGCGGGGTTTTGACAGGGAGCTCCTACAATGAGCAGTTCTTC. Its protein is CASSGVLTGSSYNEQFF.

This clonotype occurred a few times. The chain employs TRBV20-1 and TRBJ2-7; 8 positions agree with TRBD2. Germline CDR1 is DFQATT and CDR2 is SNEGSKA (reference sequence). The CDR3 has 14 amino acids. After removal of 3 bases from V and 3 bases from J, the junction contained 7 bases not matched to a gene. The CDR3: CSARGREGVYEQYF. The CDR3 nucleotides read TGCAGTGCTAGGGGTCGGGAGGGCGTCTACGAGCAGTACTTC.

To note about this clonotype: A single base separates this from a much larger clone, so it may be a read error. This chain joins TRBV6-2 or TRBV6-3 and TRBJ2-7; D remains unclear. Germline values: CDR1 MNHEY, CDR2 SVGEGT. This CDR3 is 13 amino acids long. This CDR3 reads CAGSYNRFHEQYF. CDR3 in DNA: TGTGCCGGCAGTTACAATCGGTTCCACGAGCAGTACTTC.

The V and J genes are TRBV20-1 and TRBJ1-2, with D possibly TRBD1 on 6 matching bases. With 1 base removed from V and 4 bases from J, the gap between germline ends came to 13 bases. The CDR3 covers 14 residues. CDR1 DFQATT and CDR2 SNEGSKA come from the germline V gene (reference sequence). Written as DNA, the CDR3 is TGCAGTGCTAGAGGGGCAGGGGATGTCTATGGCTACACCTTC. This gives the protein CSARGAGDVYGYTF.

V is TRBV27 and J is TRBJ2-5; perhaps TRBD2 as D (6 bases). This CDR3 comprises 16 residues. V was trimmed by 4 bases and J by 7 bases, leaving 22 bases between them. Germline assignment: CDR1 MNHEY and CDR2 SMNVEV (reference sequence). CDR3: CASSSLSFASVGTQYF. CDR3 sequence (DNA): TGTGCCAGCAGTTCATTAAGTTTTGCTAGCGTAGGGACCCAGTACTTC.

The DNA of the CDR3 is TGTGCCACCAGCAGAGTGAAAGCGGGAGTAAGATACAATGAGCAGTTCTTC. It specifies CATSRVKAGVRYNEQFF. The rearrangement joins TRBV15 to TRBJ2-1; 8 nucleotides match TRBD2. V lost 1 base and J lost 4; bases outside the gene matches: 9. This CDR3 spans 17 amino acids. CDR1 is LNHNV, CDR2 YYDKDF, per germline (reference sequence).

This clonotype is a singleton in its sample. A clone one base away is much larger, so this may be a read error. The rearrangement uses TRBV27 and TRBJ2-5; D might be TRBD1 (6 bases). Germline V gene data show CDR1 as MNHEY and CDR2 as SMNVEV (reference sequence). This CDR3 has 15 amino acids. The CDR3 DNA follows: TGTGCCGGCAGTTCACAGGGACATCTTGGGGAGACCCAGTACTTC. This encodes CAGSSQGHLGETQYF.